The next 13 T cell receptor beta chains were all read from a single sample in a study of tumor-infiltrating lymphocytes in primary liver carcinoma. Germline DNA was also extracted, and blood RNA derived from unsorted whole blood. Priming with a constant-region primer yielded TCR beta cDNA from around 540 ng total RNA. Three nested multiplex PCR rounds, a slightly modified ARM-PCR method, built the TCR beta libraries. The first two PCR rounds used TRBV1-TRBV30 forward primers with a C-beta reverse primer, roughly 10 cycles each. TCRdb redid the calling of the multiplex PCR reads with MiXCR, one entry per CDR3 protein. Among about 310,000 distinct CDR3 sequences listed, about 60% were seen once. Sequencing was done on a sample of peripheral blood. The receptors originated from a man aged 35-49 years with primary liver carcinoma and hepatitis B virus infection.

This clonotype was seen just once. V usage is TRBV28 and J usage is TRBJ2-7; possibly TRBD1 for D (7 bases). V lost 8 bases and J 6 bases, leaving 26 bases between the germline ends. The CDR3 spans 16 residues. The germline gives CDR1 MDHEN, CDR2 SYDVKM. The CDR3 DNA sequence: TGTGCCAGCCCCACATCAGGGGGGAATCCGGTGGGCGAGCAGTACTTC. The encoded protein is CASPTSGGNPVGEQYF.

This clonotype was detected only a few times. It may be a read error: a sequence one base away is much more abundant. The chain carries TRBV29-1 and TRBJ1-1; no reliable D call. Germline V gene sequence: CDR1 SQVTM, CDR2 ANQGSEA. There are 11 residues in the CDR3. The CDR3 loop is CTPSRNAEAFF. CDR3 DNA: TGCACACCATCCAGGAACGCTGAAGCTTTCTTT.

This clonotype occurred a few times. The J gene is TRBJ2-7, the V gene TRBV7-9, with TRBD2 identical over 10 bases. V lost 10 bases, J lost 2 bases, and 8 bases stayed unmatched. Germline V gives CDR1 SEHNR, CDR2 FQNEAQ (reference sequence). The CDR3 totals 14 residues. The CDR3 region has the DNA TGTGCCACCACTAGGACTAGCGGAGCCTACGAGCAGTACTTC. Translating it yields CATTRTSGAYEQYF. The entire variable domain, with the rest obtained from reference TRBV7-9 and TRBJ2-7, is as follows: DTGVSQNPRHKITKRGQNVTFRCDPISEHNRLYWYRQTLGQGPEFLTYFQNEAQLEKSRLLSDRFSAERPKGSFSTLEIQRTEQGDSAMYLCATTRTSGAYEQYFGPGTRLTVT.

As regards this clonotype: Likely a read error: the CDR3 ends without its conserved phenylalanine or tryptophan. The chain links TRBV4-1 to TRBJ2-7; D not resolved. Germline V gives CDR1 MGHRA, CDR2 YSYEKL. The CDR3 contains 15 residues. The CDR3 DNA follows: TGCGCCAACAGCCAGGATACCGGGCTATACTACGAGCAGTACCTC. Translated, it gives CANSQDTGLYYEQYL.

This clonotype was seen repeatedly, ten times or more. The chain joins TRBV7-9 to TRBJ2-7; 7 positions agree with TRBD2. Germline CDR1 SEHNR, CDR2 FQNEAQ (reference sequence). Trimming at V came to 5 bases and at J to 5 bases, leaving 12 bases not matched to a gene. The CDR3 length is 15 residues. Here the CDR3 reads CASSPEGRESDEQYF. As DNA, the CDR3 is TGTGCCAGCAGCCCGGAAGGGAGGGAGTCGGACGAGCAGTACTTC.

This clonotype was picked up one time. A much larger clone lies one base from this, so it may be a read error. The rearrangement joins TRBV6-1 to TRBJ1-1; D remains ambiguous. Germline values: CDR1 MNHNS, CDR2 SASEGT. CDR3 length: 16 residues. Trimming removed 3 bases from V and 3 bases from J, with 17 bases in between. The DNA for the CDR3 is TGTGCCAGCAGTGAGATAGCGGAGGTGTTGTACACTGAAGCTTTCTTT. Residues: CASSEIAEVLYTEAFF.

About this clonotype: A much larger clone differs from this one at a single base, so this may be a read error. This chain uses TRBV5-5 with TRBJ2-7, with no clear D. The V end lost 2 bases, the J end lost 3 bases, and 9 bases lay between the germline ends. In germline, CDR1 is SGHKS, CDR2 YYEKEE (reference sequence). CDR3 size: 13 residues. CDR3 in DNA: TGTGCCAGCAGCTTATGGACCCTCTACGAGCAGTACTTC. Translation: CASSLWTLYEQYF.

This clonotype is classed as medium-sized. The V call is TRBV11-2, the J call TRBJ2-3; D gene ambiguous. V gave up 5 bases and J gave up 14 bases, with 20 bases separating them. The CDR3 contains 13 residues. CDR1 and CDR2 from the germline V gene are SGHAT and FQNNGV. CDR3: CASSVSSVRWMYF. For the CDR3, the DNA is TGTGCCAGCAGCGTGAGCAGTGTCAGGTGGATGTATTTT.

This clonotype was picked up one time. One base away lies a much larger clone, so this may be a sequencing read error. Likely a read error: the CDR3 ends without its conserved phenylalanine or tryptophan. V gene TRBV12-3 or TRBV12-4 combines with J gene TRBJ2-1; 12 bases match TRBD2. V gave up 6 bases and J gave up 2 bases; unmatched junction bases: 11. This CDR3 has 18 amino acids. In DNA, the CDR3 is TGTGCCAGCAGCTTACGTACTAGCGGGAGGTTGACCTACAATGAGCAGTTCCTC. This encodes CASSLRTSGRLTYNEQFL.

The chain recombines TRBV5-1 with TRBJ2-6; TRBD2 is a possible D gene (6 bases). Germline V gene data show CDR1 as SGHRS and CDR2 as YFSETQ. The CDR3 loop spans 17 amino acids. The V end was cut by 4 bases, the J end by 0 bases, with 14 bases between. CDR3 in DNA: TGCGCCAGCAGCCCCGGGACTCTGACCTCTGGGGCCAACGTCCTGACTTTC. The encoded protein is CASSPGTLTSGANVLTF.

This clonotype has a count of ten or more. Written as DNA, the CDR3 is TGTGCCAGCAGCTTCCTGAACACTGAAGCTTTCTTT. It translates to CASSFLNTEAFF. This chain links TRBV28 with TRBJ1-1; D not resolved. The CDR3 spans 12 residues. V was clipped by 6 bases and J by 0 bases, with 5 bases between them. Germline V gives CDR1 MDHEN, CDR2 SYDVKM.

About this clonotype itself: At one end, the junction sequence differs from germline, possibly due to a read error. The gene calls are TRBV6-5 and TRBJ2-5; 9 bases are a match to TRBD2. The germline V gene has CDR1 MNHEY and CDR2 SVGAGI. The CDR3 contains 17 residues. CDR3 in DNA: TGTGCCAGCAGAAAGGGACTGGCGGGGGGGTACCAAGAGACCCAGTGCTTC. The encoded protein is CASRKGLAGGYQETQCF.

This clonotype has at least ten counts. The chain employs TRBV6-1 and TRBJ2-3, with a weak D call TRBD2 (5 bases). CDR1 is MNHNS and CDR2 is SASEGT in the germline V gene. The CDR3 is made up of 14 amino acids. V lost 7 bases, J lost 0 bases, and 11 bases lay in between. CDR3 sequence reads: CASKRTASTDTQYF. CDR3 nucleotides: TGTGCCAGCAAGCGGACGGCTAGCACAGATACGCAGTATTTT.